This TCR beta chain is drawn from a study of blood T cell repertoires in COVID-19. This clone was found once. The repertoire was sequenced with immunoSEQ multiplex PCR; TCRdb's copy has only in-frame clones and lacks some. This repertoire shows roughly 700,000 clones, 85% to 90% found once; its top ten account for roughly 0.26%. The CDR3 consists of 14 residues. The ends lost 4 bases at V and 0 bases at J; junction bases unmatched: 2. CDR1 and CDR2 from the germline V gene are SEHNR and FQNEAQ (reference sequence). This sequence joins TRBV7-9 and TRBJ1-1; 7 bases match TRBD1. The material sequenced was peripheral blood. This receptor was identified in a woman younger than 35 with acute or convalescent COVID-19. Here the CDR3 DNA reads TGTGCCAGCAGCTACCAGGGGGTGAACACTGAAGCTTTCTTT. Translating gives CASSYQGVNTEAFF.